This TCR beta chain was recovered during a study of cytomegalovirus exposure and HLA in healthy donors. Across the whole study: Early released data comprised tens of millions of unique TCRs from HLA-typed donors. Findings and limits, study-wide: One variant, a missense change in DCLRE1C, was linked in a later analysis to TCR beta V- and J-gene trimming. Sequencing probably produced one cluster of sequence variants that were highly shared. CMV antigen specificity was confirmed in vitro for three CMV-associated chains.

The PCR was carried out with 60 Vbeta primers and 13 Jbeta primers. Clones were sequenced by immunoSEQ multiplex PCR, and TCRdb holds only the in-frame ones, with some missing. Of approximately 37,000 clones in the sample, over 70% are singletons; the top ten hold roughly 6.3%. This CDR3 is built from 18 residues. The germline V gene has CDR1 KGHSH and CDR2 LQKENI. V was trimmed by 0 bases and J by 3 bases, leaving 20 bases between them. Notes on this clone: Its antigen remains unidentified.

V gene TRBV18 combines with J gene TRBJ1-1; D gene uncertain. The sequence came from a man in his thirties or forties in good health and CMV-seronegative. Sample: PBMCs. This CDR3 reads CASSPPGEYLLMDTEAFF. The CDR3 DNA is TGTGCCAGCTCACCACCGGGAGAATATCTTTTGATGGACACTGAAGCTTTCTTT.